This passage covers 9 T cell receptor beta chains from one sample sequenced in a study of identical twins (dated by TCRdb to about 2016). The library was built by means of 5' RACE. Sequencing was carried out with an Illumina HiSeq 2000. TCRdb trimmed public reads at Q25 via fastp, called clones via MiXCR and kept in-frame beta chains. CDR3 protein sequences are deduplicated, and each keeps its most common genes and DNA. This sample is represented by roughly 770,000 distinct CDR3 sequences; roughly 18% of them were singletons. Around 13% of the sample is taken by the ten largest. These records were also assigned to another study, of T cells expressing NK-cell markers.

Sequenced sample: PBMCs. The receptors were gathered from a woman between 18 and 29 years old in good health.

In this sample, this clonotype turned up a few times. This chain uses TRBV5-1 with TRBJ2-3; no definite D call. V was pared by 1 base and J by 4 bases, with 13 bases between. The CDR3 contains 15 residues. Germline CDR1 reads SGHRS; CDR2 reads YFSETQ. CDR3: CASSLNGRLPDTQYF. The CDR3 DNA follows: TGCGCCAGCAGCTTGAACGGAAGACTCCCAGATACGCAGTATTTT. The variable domain in full, with the rest retrieved from reference TRBV5-1 and TRBJ2-3, is KAGVTQTPRYLIKTRGQQVTLSCSPISGHRSVSWYQQTPGQGLQFLFEYFSETQRNKGNFPGRFSGRQFSNSRSEMNVSTLELGDSALYLCASSLNGRLPDTQYFGPGTRLTVL.

This clonotype has only a few counts. The V gene is TRBV18, the J gene TRBJ2-3; D may be TRBD2 (5 bases). V was shortened by 6 bases and J by 9 bases, with 16 bases between the two germline ends. The CDR3 extends over 13 amino acids. Germline V gives CDR1 KGHSH, CDR2 LQKENI. The CDR3 here is CASSPARELTQYF. Here the CDR3 DNA reads TGTGCCAGCTCCCCCGCCCGGGAACTCACGCAGTATTTT.

The sample holds a few counts of this clonotype. The CDR3 region has the DNA TGTGCCAGCAGTTACGGGAGATTACGTAATGAGCAGTTCTTC. It specifies CASSYGRLRNEQFF. The rearrangement links TRBV27 to TRBJ2-1, with a tentative D call TRBD2 (6 bases). In germline, CDR1 is MNHEY, CDR2 SMNVEV (reference sequence). The CDR3 loop spans 14 amino acids. The V end lost 4 bases, the J end lost 7 bases, and 14 bases lay between the germline ends.

The chain employs TRBV5-5 and TRBJ2-6, with TRBD1 matching 8 bases. V was clipped by 5 bases and J by 2 bases; unmatched bases: 9. The germline V gene encodes CDR1 SGHKS and CDR2 YYEKEE (reference sequence). CDR3 length equals 17 residues. The DNA for the CDR3 is TGTGCCAGCAGTCCCCGACAGGGGCAGGCTGGGGCCAACGTCCTGACTTTC. Translated: CASSPRQGQAGANVLTF.

This chain uses TRBV7-3 with TRBJ2-3; possibly TRBD2 for D (6 bases). The CDR3 contains 15 residues. The V end was cut by 2 bases, the J end by 0 bases, with 9 bases between. Germline V gene sequence: CDR1 SGHTA, CDR2 FQGTGA. The CDR3 loop reads CASSLEGTSTDTQYF. In nucleotides, the CDR3 is TGTGCCAGCAGCTTAGAAGGGACTAGCACAGATACGCAGTATTTT.

This rearrangement joins TRBV12-5 to TRBJ2-5; no clear D gene. Germline-derived CDR1 and CDR2 are LGHNT and FRNRAP. The CDR3 is 14 amino acids. Trimming removed 7 bases from V and 2 bases from J, with 14 bases in between. The CDR3 nucleotides are TGTGCTAGTGCCGTGGTAGATCTTCAAGAGACCCAGTACTTC. Amino acid sequence: CASAVVDLQETQYF.

The sample holds a few counts of this clonotype. J is TRBJ2-7 and V is TRBV6-2 or TRBV6-3; 11 bases line up with TRBD2. CDR3 length equals 14 residues. The ends lost 5 bases at V and 9 bases at J; junction bases unmatched: 9. Germline CDR1 reads MNHEY; CDR2 reads SVGEGT. In DNA, the CDR3 is TGTGCCAGCAGTCACACCGGGACTAGCGGCACGCAGTACTTC. Amino acid sequence: CASSHTGTSGTQYF.

This chain connects TRBV2 to TRBJ1-2, with no clear D. V shed 6 bases and J shed 11 bases, with 13 bases lying between them. Per the germline V gene, CDR1 is SNHLY and CDR2 is FYNNEI. CDR3 length: 11 amino acids. As DNA, the CDR3 is TGTGCCAGCAGAGCCCCCCCGGAGTACACCTTC. This translates into CASRAPPEYTF.

The genes are TRBV7-6 and TRBJ2-1; TRBD2 aligns across 12 bases. Per germline, CDR1 SGHVS and CDR2 FNYEAQ. With V trimmed by 3 bases and J by 2 bases, 2 bases remained unmatched. This CDR3 is 16 amino acids long. CDR3 in amino acids: CASSFRTSGTYNEQFF. The DNA for the CDR3 is TGTGCCAGCAGCTTCCGGACTAGCGGGACCTACAATGAGCAGTTCTTC.